This TCR beta chain was found in a study of T cell responses to AZD1222 COVID-19 vaccine. Points from the study as a whole: At baseline, seropositivity was found in only a handful of AZD1222 recipients. Mostly white British, mostly female donors; authors suggested clonal diversity may be underestimated. The breadth and depth of Spike-specific TCRs increased once two AZD1222 doses had been given. Reports indicate that nearly half of spike-specific TCRs are directed at unmutated variant regions.

Method: immunoSEQ multiplex PCR; TCRdb's copy keeps in-frame clones and lacks some. The table shows around 160,000 clones, with 91% occurring only once. The CDR3 consists of 11 residues. The V end lost 5 bases, the J end lost 3 bases, and 3 bases lay between the germline ends. With respect to this clone: Its specificity is unknown.

The receptor was derived from an adult who received the AZD1222 COVID-19 vaccine. This material consisted of peripheral blood, taken 28 days after the second AZD1222 dose. The chain employs TRBV12-3 or TRBV12-4 and TRBJ2-3; D remains ambiguous. CDR3 nucleotides: TGTGCCAGCAGTCCTACAGATACGCAGTATTTT. It yields the protein CASSPTDTQYF.